This T cell receptor (beta chain) was documented in a study of beta chain features in type 1 diabetes. Study at large: Age, gender and cell yields were similar between patients and healthy donors.

The whole isolated RNA underwent reverse transcription, so sequencing captured expressed TCRB transcripts. Libraries were prepared by immunoSEQ multiplex PCR; TCRdb keeps only in-frame clonotypes and omits some of them. The repertoire includes about 16,000 clones, approximately 50% of them detected once, and about 0.43% sits in the top ten. The collection from each donor was one heparinised blood draw averaging roughly 110 mL. This clone showed up just once. There are 16 residues in the CDR3. The chain uses TRBV21-1 and TRBJ1-2; TRBD1, the table's D call, lacks a check against the DNA. TRBV21-1 is designated a pseudogene. The specimen sequenced was stem cell memory CD4+ T cells from blood. The TCR originated in a woman under 30 in good health. The CDR3 region is CASSAKGVRANYGYTF. CDR3 DNA: TGTGCCAGCAGCGCCAAGGGGGTCAGGGCCAACTATGGCTACACCTTC.